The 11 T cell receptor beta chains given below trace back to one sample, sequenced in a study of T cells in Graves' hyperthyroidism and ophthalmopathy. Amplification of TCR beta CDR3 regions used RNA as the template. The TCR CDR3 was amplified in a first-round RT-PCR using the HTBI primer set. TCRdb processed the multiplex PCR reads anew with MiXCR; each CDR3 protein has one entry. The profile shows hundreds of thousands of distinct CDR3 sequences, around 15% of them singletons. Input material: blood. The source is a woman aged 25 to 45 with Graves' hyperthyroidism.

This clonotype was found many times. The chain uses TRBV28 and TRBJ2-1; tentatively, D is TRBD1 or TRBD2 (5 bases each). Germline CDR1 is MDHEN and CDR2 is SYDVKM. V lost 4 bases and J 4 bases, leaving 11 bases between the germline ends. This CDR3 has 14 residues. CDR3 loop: CASSSWGTYNEQFF. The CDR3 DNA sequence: TGTGCCAGCAGTTCCTGGGGGACGTACAATGAGCAGTTCTTC.

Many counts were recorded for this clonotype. The CDR3 sequence: CASSEYRGANEKLFF. DNA of the CDR3: TGTGCCAGCAGTGAATATAGGGGGGCCAATGAAAAACTGTTTTTT. The genes are TRBV2 and TRBJ1-4, with a tentative D call TRBD1 (6 bases). The CDR3 totals 15 residues. V was cut by 2 bases and J by 5 bases, with 12 bases left in between. Per germline, CDR1 SNHLY and CDR2 FYNNEI.

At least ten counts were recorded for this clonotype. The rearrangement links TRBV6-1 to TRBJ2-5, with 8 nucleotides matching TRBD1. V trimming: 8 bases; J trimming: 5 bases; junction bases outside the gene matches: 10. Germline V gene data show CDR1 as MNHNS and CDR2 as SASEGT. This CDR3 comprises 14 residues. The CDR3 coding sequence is TGTGCCAGCGGGACAGGTTCCTTAACGGAGACCCAGTACTTC. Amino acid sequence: CASGTGSLTETQYF.

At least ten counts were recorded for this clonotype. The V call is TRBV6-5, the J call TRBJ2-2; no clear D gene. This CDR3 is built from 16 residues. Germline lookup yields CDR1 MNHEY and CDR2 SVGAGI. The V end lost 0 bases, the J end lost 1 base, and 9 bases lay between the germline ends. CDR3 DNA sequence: TGTGCCAGCAGTTACTCTTTTGTAGGGAACACCGGGGAGCTGTTTTTT. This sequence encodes CASSYSFVGNTGELFF.

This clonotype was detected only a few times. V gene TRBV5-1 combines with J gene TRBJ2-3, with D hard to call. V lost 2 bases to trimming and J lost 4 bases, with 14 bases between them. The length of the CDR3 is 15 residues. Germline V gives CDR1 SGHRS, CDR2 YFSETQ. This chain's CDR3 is CASSFFSPYADTQYF. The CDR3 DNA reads TGCGCCAGCAGCTTCTTCTCACCCTACGCAGATACGCAGTATTTT.

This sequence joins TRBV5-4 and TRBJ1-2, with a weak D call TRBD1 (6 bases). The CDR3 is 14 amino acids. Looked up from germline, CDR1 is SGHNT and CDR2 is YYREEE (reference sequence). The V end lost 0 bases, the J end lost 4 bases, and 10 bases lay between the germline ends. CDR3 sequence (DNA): TGTGCCAGCAGCTTGGATCAGGGGCCCTATGGCTACACCTTC. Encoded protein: CASSLDQGPYGYTF. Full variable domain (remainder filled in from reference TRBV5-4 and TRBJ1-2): ETGVTQSPTHLIKTRGQQVTLRCSSQSGHNTVSWYQQALGQGPQFIFQYYREEENGRGNFPPRFSGLQFPNYSSELNVNALELDDSALYLCASSLDQGPYGYTFGSGTRLTVV.

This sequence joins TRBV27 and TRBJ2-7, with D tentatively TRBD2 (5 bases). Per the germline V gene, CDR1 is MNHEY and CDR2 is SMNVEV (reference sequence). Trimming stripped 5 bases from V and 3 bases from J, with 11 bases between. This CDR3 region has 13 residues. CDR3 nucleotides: TGTGCCAGCAGTCGAGCGGAGCACTACGAGCAGTACTTC. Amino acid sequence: CASSRAEHYEQYF.

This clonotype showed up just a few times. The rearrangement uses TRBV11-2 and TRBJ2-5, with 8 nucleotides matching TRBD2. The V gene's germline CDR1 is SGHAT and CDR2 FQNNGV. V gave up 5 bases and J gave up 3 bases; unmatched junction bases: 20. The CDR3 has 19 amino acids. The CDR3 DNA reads TGTGCCAGCAGCCTAGTTCAGCGGGAGACACGGGGGTTCGAAGAGACCCAGTACTTC. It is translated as CASSLVQRETRGFEETQYF.

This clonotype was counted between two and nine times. DNA of the CDR3: TGCGCCAGCAGGGCCGGGACTATACAAGAGACCCAGTACTTC. Translation: CASRAGTIQETQYF. The chain has TRBV5-1 and TRBJ2-5, with 7 nucleotides matching TRBD2. J gave up 2 bases and V 5 bases, and 6 bases lay outside the gene matches. Germline CDR1 is SGHRS and CDR2 is YFSETQ. The CDR3 sequence is 14 residues long.

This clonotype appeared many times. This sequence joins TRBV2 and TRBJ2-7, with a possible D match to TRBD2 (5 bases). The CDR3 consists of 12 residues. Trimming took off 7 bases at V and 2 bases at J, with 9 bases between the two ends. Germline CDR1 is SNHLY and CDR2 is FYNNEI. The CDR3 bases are TGTGCCAGCACTGACTACACCTACGAGCAGTACTTC. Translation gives CASTDYTYEQYF.

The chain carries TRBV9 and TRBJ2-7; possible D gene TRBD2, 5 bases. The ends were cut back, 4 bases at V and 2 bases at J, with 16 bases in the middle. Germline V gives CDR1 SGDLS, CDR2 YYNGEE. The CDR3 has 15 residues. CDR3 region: CASSPGWGPTYEQYF. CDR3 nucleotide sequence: TGTGCCAGCAGCCCGGGGTGGGGTCCAACCTACGAGCAGTACTTC.